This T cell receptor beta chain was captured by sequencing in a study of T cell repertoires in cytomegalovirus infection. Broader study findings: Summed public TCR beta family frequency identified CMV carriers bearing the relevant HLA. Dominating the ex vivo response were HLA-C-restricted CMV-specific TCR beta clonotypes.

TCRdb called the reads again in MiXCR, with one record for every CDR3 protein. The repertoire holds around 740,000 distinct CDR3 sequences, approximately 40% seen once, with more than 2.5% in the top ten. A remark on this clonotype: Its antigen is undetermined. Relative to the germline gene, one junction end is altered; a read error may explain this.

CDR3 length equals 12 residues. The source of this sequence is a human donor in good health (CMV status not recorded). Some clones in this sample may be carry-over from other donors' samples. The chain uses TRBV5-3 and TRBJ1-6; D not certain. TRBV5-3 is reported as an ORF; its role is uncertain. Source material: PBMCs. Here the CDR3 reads CASSSGESPLHF. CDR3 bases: TGTGCCAGCAGCTCGGGAGAGTCACCCCTCCACTTT.